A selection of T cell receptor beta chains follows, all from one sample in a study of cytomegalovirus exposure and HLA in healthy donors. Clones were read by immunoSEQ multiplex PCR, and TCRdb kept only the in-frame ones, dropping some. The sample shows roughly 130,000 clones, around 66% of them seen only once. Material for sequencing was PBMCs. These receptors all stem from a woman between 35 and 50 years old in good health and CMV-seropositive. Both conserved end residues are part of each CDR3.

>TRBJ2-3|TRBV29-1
CSVGYSRLAGESTDTQYF
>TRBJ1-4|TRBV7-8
CASSLREDSEKLFF
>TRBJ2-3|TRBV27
CASSTGTSSADTQYF
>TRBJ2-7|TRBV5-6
CASSPAGRHEQYF
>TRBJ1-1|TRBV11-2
CASSYGGGSTEAFF
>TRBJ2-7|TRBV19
CASSYDRVTYEQYF
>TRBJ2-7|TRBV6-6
CASSYSARVYEQYF
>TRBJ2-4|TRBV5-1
CACREDRGKNIQYF
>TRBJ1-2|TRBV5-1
CASSVDGIVGYPF
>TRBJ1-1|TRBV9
CASSVATGTEAFF
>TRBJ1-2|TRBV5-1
CASSMDTGVIGYPF
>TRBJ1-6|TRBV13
CASSSIDRALYF
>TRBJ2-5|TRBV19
CASSIDGSQETQYF
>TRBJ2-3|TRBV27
CASSLFGGGLAGGDTQYF
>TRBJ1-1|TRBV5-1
CASSLERGVTEAFF
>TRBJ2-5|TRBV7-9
CASSLGTTLRETQYF
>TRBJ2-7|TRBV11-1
CASSSGLAGLYEQYF
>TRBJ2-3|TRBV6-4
CASSYSGLAGTDTQYF
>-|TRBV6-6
CASSDGLAGAYEQYF
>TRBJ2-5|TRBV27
CASSLGPPETQYF
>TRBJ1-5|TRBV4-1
CASSQDSDSNQPQHF
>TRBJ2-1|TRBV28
CASGTSGRADEQFF
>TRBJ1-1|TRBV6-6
CASSLGVTEAFF
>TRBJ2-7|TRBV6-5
CASSYGGRANEQYF
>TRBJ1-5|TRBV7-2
CASSLVGRDIAQPQHF
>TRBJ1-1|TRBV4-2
CASSQLNRAAFF
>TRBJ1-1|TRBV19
CASSGQGGNTEAFF
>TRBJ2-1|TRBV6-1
CASWWEGDRAAEQFF
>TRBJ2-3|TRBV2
CASSRQGTDTQYF